The 20 T cell receptor beta chains below all came from one sample that was sequenced in a study of cytotoxic CD8 clonotypes in ibrutinib-treated CLL (dated by TCRdb to the early 2020s). Libraries were prepared through the immunoSEQ multiplex PCR assay. TCRdb holds this immuneACCESS table with in-frame rearrangements only. Some clones are missing; in checked studies, unresolved V genes explain under half, and the rest has no known cause. In all, the sample holds about 300,000 clones, and 76% of those were seen once. The ten top clones hold about 5.7% of the sample. This sample's time point label indicates: progressive disease on ibrutinib. Material: PBMCs, obtained at disease progression, from a patient treated with ibrutinib. The receptors were gathered from a human donor with chronic lymphocytic leukemia.

Only a few counts were recorded for this clone. The V and J genes are TRBV10-3 and TRBJ2-7; D remains ambiguous. This CDR3 has 11 amino acids. V gave up 3 bases and J gave up 5 bases, with 5 bases separating them. Germline assignment: CDR1 ENHRY and CDR2 SYGVKD. CDR3 sequence (DNA): TGTGCCATCAGTGAATACGACGAGCAGTACTTC. Its protein is CAISEYDEQYF.

The chain couples TRBV4-2 to TRBJ2-2; the match to TRBD2 covers 7 bases. The CDR3 loop spans 16 amino acids. V trimming: 0 bases; J trimming: 1 base; junction bases outside the gene matches: 2. Germline CDR1 is LGHNA and CDR2 is YNFKEQ. This chain's CDR3 is CASSQDLAVNTGELFF. DNA of the CDR3: TGTGCCAGCAGCCAAGATCTAGCGGTGAACACCGGGGAGCTGTTTTTT.

CDR3 protein: CASSLVSLRTGEHQPQHF. Written as DNA, the CDR3 is TGTGCCAGCAGCTTAGTTTCTTTGCGGACAGGGGAACATCAGCCCCAGCATTTT. The chain links TRBV7-9 to TRBJ1-5; TRBD1 aligns across 9 bases. CDR3 length: 18 residues. V shed 1 base, J shed 5 bases, and the junction held 12 bases outside the gene matches. Germline V lookup: CDR1 SEHNR, CDR2 FQNEAQ (reference sequence). Filled out from reference TRBV7-9 and TRBJ1-5, the complete variable domain reads DTGVSQNPRHKITKRGQNVTFRCDPISEHNRLYWYRQTLGQGPEFLTYFQNEAQLEKSRLLSDRFSAERPKGSFSTLEIQRTEQGDSAMYLCASSLVSLRTGEHQPQHFGDGTRLSIL.

This clone was seen only once. The rearrangement joins TRBV7-9 to TRBJ1-1; perhaps TRBD1 as D (6 bases). The CDR3 contains 14 residues. Germline CDR1 and CDR2: SEHNR and FQNEAQ (reference sequence). V gave up 6 bases and J gave up 0 bases, with 11 bases separating them. The CDR3 reads CASRSNRVNTEAFF. CDR3 DNA sequence: TGTGCCAGCAGATCAAACAGGGTGAACACTGAAGCTTTCTTT.

The rearrangement uses TRBV19 and TRBJ2-7; possibly TRBD2 for D (6 bases). The CDR3 consists of 15 residues. Germline-derived CDR1 and CDR2 are LNHDA and SQIVND (reference sequence). V was cut by 8 bases and J by 0 bases, with 17 bases left in between. The CDR3 region is CASAWGGTSSYEQYF. In nucleotides, the CDR3 is TGTGCCAGTGCGTGGGGCGGGACGAGCTCCTACGAGCAGTACTTC. Based on the CDR3 plus reference TRBV19 and TRBJ2-7, the full variable domain is DGGITQSPKYLFRKEGQNVTLSCEQNLNHDAMYWYRQDPGQGLRLIYYSQIVNDFQKGDIAEGYSVSREKKESFPLTVTSAQKNPTAFYLCASAWGGTSSYEQYFGPGTRLTVT.

V and J are TRBV2 and TRBJ1-1, with TRBD1 as a possible D gene (5 bases). This CDR3 contains 16 residues. Per germline, CDR1 SNHLY and CDR2 FYNNEI. Trimming took off 0 bases at V and 2 bases at J, with 13 bases between the two ends. CDR3 in amino acids: CASSEAGAAYNTEAFF. CDR3 coding DNA: TGTGCCAGCAGTGAAGCTGGGGCGGCCTACAACACTGAAGCTTTCTTT.

The rearrangement uses TRBV4-1 and TRBJ1-1; D ambiguous. Trimming took off 3 bases at V and 5 bases at J, with 13 bases between the two ends. Germline CDR1 reads MGHRA; CDR2 reads YSYEKL. The CDR3 runs 14 residues. The CDR3, as DNA: TGCGCCAGCAGCCACGCAAAGGGCGGGACTGAAGCTTTCTTT. Translated, it gives CASSHAKGGTEAFF.

The gene calls are TRBV19 and TRBJ1-2; tentative D call: TRBD1 (5 bases). The germline CDR1 and CDR2 sequences are LNHDA and SQIVND (reference sequence). The CDR3 contains 11 residues. The ends were cut back, 11 bases at V and 7 bases at J, with 14 bases in the middle. The CDR3 region is CASERGFGYTF. CDR3 in DNA: TGTGCCTCGGAGAGGGGTTTTGGCTACACCTTC.

This clone showed up many times. This chain joins TRBV27 and TRBJ1-6; tentative D call: TRBD1 (5 bases). This CDR3 region has 14 residues. Germline values: CDR1 MNHEY, CDR2 SMNVEV (reference sequence). Trimming took 2 bases from V and 7 from J, leaving 9 bases between them. In nucleotides, the CDR3 is TGTGCCAGCAGTTTAATTCAGGGCAATTCACCCCTCCACTTT. Amino acid sequence: CASSLIQGNSPLHF.

The rearrangement uses TRBV6-5 and TRBJ2-7; no clear D. The germline V and J ends were trimmed by 7 bases and 0 bases, with 13 bases remaining between them. The CDR3 has 14 residues. Germline lookup yields CDR1 MNHEY and CDR2 SVGAGI. CDR3 DNA sequence: TGTGCCAGCATCAGATCTGGCGGCTCCTACGAGCAGTACTTC. It translates to CASIRSGGSYEQYF.

The chain links TRBV2 to TRBJ2-6, with 7 bases that match TRBD1. The length of the CDR3 is 15 residues. Germline V CDR1 and CDR2: SNHLY, FYNNEI. J lost 0 bases, V lost 4 bases, and 0 bases had no gene match. CDR3 DNA sequence: TGTGCCAGCAGTGGGGACAGCTCTGGGGCCAACGTCCTGACTTTC. Its translation is CASSGDSSGANVLTF.

This chain joins TRBV11-3 and TRBJ2-1; TRBD1 matches at 7 bases. V trimming: 1 base; J trimming: 5 bases; junction bases outside the gene matches: 5. CDR1 SGHNT and CDR2 YENEEA come from the germline V gene. This CDR3 comprises 15 residues. The CDR3 loop is CASSLGGTADNEQFF. Written as DNA, the CDR3 is TGTGCCAGCAGCTTAGGGGGGACAGCAGACAATGAGCAGTTCTTC.

The chain links TRBV29-1 to TRBJ2-7; D is possibly TRBD1 (6 bases). Trimming took off 5 bases at V and 4 bases at J, with 12 bases between the two ends. From germline, CDR1 is SQVTM and CDR2 ANQGSEA. This CDR3 comprises 12 residues. The chain's CDR3 is CSVLGQSYEQYF. CDR3 nucleotide sequence: TGCAGCGTTCTGGGACAATCGTACGAGCAGTACTTC.

This clone came up a few times. This chain joins TRBV7-9 and TRBJ2-5; TRBD1 matches 7 bases. The CDR3 sequence is 11 residues long. V lost 6 bases, J lost 9 bases, and 4 bases stayed unmatched. Germline V lookup: CDR1 SEHNR, CDR2 FQNEAQ (reference sequence). The CDR3, as DNA: TGTGCCAGCAGTCACAGGGGTCCCCAGTACTTC. Its protein product is CASSHRGPQYF.

V usage is TRBV27 and J usage is TRBJ1-2, with 7 bases lining up with TRBD1. Germline CDR1 is MNHEY and CDR2 is SMNVEV (reference sequence). J gave up 4 bases and V 6 bases, and 8 bases lay outside the gene matches. There are 14 residues in the CDR3. CDR3 in DNA: TGTGCCAGCAGATCGACAGGGTGGGGCTATGGCTACACCTTC. The encoded protein is CASRSTGWGYGYTF.

V and J are TRBV27 and TRBJ1-5; perhaps TRBD1 as D (5 bases). The CDR3 runs to 17 residues. V gave up 6 bases and J gave up 0 bases, with 18 bases separating them. Per the germline V gene, CDR1 is MNHEY and CDR2 is SMNVEV (reference sequence). This CDR3 is CASRGGGWGYSNQPQHF. The CDR3 nucleotides are TGTGCCAGCAGGGGTGGAGGGTGGGGGTATAGCAATCAGCCCCAGCATTTT.

The chain combines TRBV5-1 with TRBJ2-7; 10 nucleotides match TRBD1. The CDR3 sequence is 15 residues long. Germline V lookup: CDR1 SGHRS, CDR2 YFSETQ. V gave up 3 bases and J gave up 4 bases; unmatched junction bases: 7. CDR3 region: CASSWDPGQGYEQYF. The CDR3 nucleotides read TGCGCCAGCAGCTGGGATCCGGGACAGGGGTACGAGCAGTACTTC.

This clone was seen more than once but under ten times. CDR3: CASSQDRGGGQYF. The CDR3 DNA reads as TGCGCCAGCAGCCAAGACAGGGGCGGGGGGCAGTATTTT. V usage is TRBV4-3 and J usage is TRBJ2-3; maybe TRBD2 (7 bases). Germline V CDR1 and CDR2: LGHNA, YSLEER. V was pared by 0 bases and J by 11 bases, with 12 bases between. This CDR3 has 13 amino acids.

V gene TRBV15 combines with J gene TRBJ1-2; D perhaps matches TRBD1 (5 bases). The CDR3 is 14 residues long. Germline CDR1 reads LNHNV; CDR2 reads YYDKDF (reference sequence). The V end lost 1 base, the J end lost 5 bases, and 11 bases lay between the germline ends. The CDR3 DNA reads TGTGCCACCAGCAGAGGGGGGTTCGGTTATGGCTACACCTTC. Amino acids: CATSRGGFGYGYTF.

This chain joins TRBV11-2 and TRBJ2-7, with TRBD1 matching over 7 bases. The CDR3 loop spans 14 amino acids. V shed 3 bases and J 5 bases; nucleotides not matched to a gene: 7. Looked up from germline, CDR1 is SGHAT and CDR2 is FQNNGV. The CDR3 bases are TGTGCCAGCAGCTTCGTGACAGGGCCCCACGAGCAGTACTTC. Protein: CASSFVTGPHEQYF.